This TCR beta chain appears in the sequencing data of a study of cytomegalovirus exposure and HLA in healthy donors (TCRdb year 2017). For context, the study as a whole: An earlier analysis of roughly 630 of the donors reported approximately 300 Gb of sequence data and 117 million unique TCR beta sequences from roughly 200 million T cells. The number of donors typed differed by locus, with 629-630 for A, B, C, DRB1 and DQB1, around 500 for DQA1, 606 for DPA1, and some 450 for DPB1. The study profiled the T cell repertoires of fewer than 850 subjects by immunosequencing and related them to cytomegalovirus serostatus. Donor age, sex, ethnicity and CMV serostatus were collected together with the repertoire data. The aim of the study was to test whether cataloging public T cell receptors could identify signatures of past pathogen exposure. Four to six DR-DQ haplotypes were handled as single units for association and clustering, since linkage in the cohort was strong. Among a few hundred genotyped donors of the cohort, an average of approximately 230,000 unique TCR beta nucleotide sequences were sequenced per donor, roughly 20% of them non-productive. An earlier analysis of some 600 of the donors applied high-throughput TCR beta sequencing to assess whether each TCR beta V gene segment acted as functional or pseudogenic. A separate validation cohort of over a hundred different subjects was used in addition to the roughly 700-subject first cohort. A later genetic analysis used genome-wide SNP genotypes for about 60% of the roughly 700 donors, treating that subset as a discovery cohort. Rather than using new phenotypic data, the later analysis identified candidate immune exposures from TCR beta sequences and from how often those sequences occurred across donors. Both class I and class II loci were covered by HLA typing, at four-digit resolution. Of the roughly 400 genotyped donors, approximately 81% were placed in the genetic ancestry cluster associated with self-reported Caucasian donors. All discovery cohort repertoires had been generated on a single sequencing platform. An early release covering roughly 640 HLA-typed donors comprised 250 to 350 gigabases of sequencing data and tens of millions of unique TCR sequences. The study combined high-throughput TCR immunosequencing, statistical association of individual TCRs with disease status, and machine learning to predict cytomegalovirus infection status. In a later analysis, previously published TCR beta repertoires from more than 500 donors were re-analyzed and high-resolution HLA genotyping was added so that TCR occurrence patterns could be studied. Summary of the overall study and its limitations: In vitro tests confirmed that a few of the cytomegalovirus-associated TCR beta chains recognize cytomegalovirus antigens. The earlier analysis of around 600 of the donors excluded seventeen rarely observed V segments, including chromosome 9 orphons, because counts were too low. Assigning TCR associations to individual alleles was difficult when HLA alleles, especially DR and DQ, strongly co-occurred. In a later analysis, several top co-occurrence clusters were reported to appear linked to parvovirus B19, influenza, CMV and Epstein-Barr virus. A total of some 180 TCR beta chains were listed by the study as associated with cytomegalovirus. Most TCR sequences were observed very rarely across donors, whereas some public TCRs were present in many individuals. According to a later genetic analysis, donors in an Asian-associated ancestry cluster had fewer N-insertions in productive TCRs than the approximately 700-donor mean. Immune exposure information for the cohort was limited to CMV serostatus. The authors suggested that the approach could potentially be extended to other disease states and immunological phenotypes. A further reported finding was that TCR beta sequences accurately predicted the HLA-A and HLA-B alleles for most subjects in the first cohort. Broadly in line with IMGT annotations, most TCR beta V segments showed up in productive rearrangements about 87% or about 30% of the time in an earlier analysis of several hundred of the donors. A group of highly shared sequence variants was considered likely to be a technical artifact of the sequencing pipeline. In a later analysis, more than 15,000 TCR beta sequences were associated with specific HLA alleles at a false discovery rate of 0.05. The classifier was reported to diagnose cytomegalovirus status with high specificity and sensitivity in both the original cohort and the validation cohort. Some IMGT-functional V segments, including TRBV6-2 and TRBV6-3, could not be distinguished by the 87-base-pair reads and were therefore excluded. V-gene and J-gene trimming of TCR beta chains was associated with a missense DCLRE1C variant in a later genetic analysis, and the association was replicated in an independent cohort. In a later analysis, TCR association rates were found to vary across HLA loci, with the most associated TCRs seen for DRB1 alleles and the fewest for HLA-C alleles. Linkage disequilibrium might explain the correlated functional status among segregating V segments, but an unknown experimental factor could not be excluded. Compared with equally common non-associated chains, HLA-associated TCR beta chains in a later analysis were more clonally expanded and had lower generation probabilities. Only TCR beta chains were sequenced in this cohort, and the absence of alpha or paired-chain data limited detectable features. Roughly uniform sequencing depth across donors was assumed in presence/absence analyses, although this assumption may not hold. According to a later analysis, most CMV-associated TCR beta chains appeared to be HLA-restricted, and the HLA associations seemed to be driven largely by CMV exposure. Because some donors lacked HLA typing at each locus, the association tests relied only on the typed subset.

The receptor library was made with the immunoSEQ multiplex PCR assay. For the multiplex PCR, a mixture combining 60 forward primers for TCR Vbeta segments and 13 reverse primers for TCR Jbeta segments was used. The CDR3 region of rearranged TCR beta genes was amplified from genomic DNA by a multiplex PCR assay. Amplified TCR beta libraries were sequenced as 87-base-pair reads on the Illumina HiSeq System. The original methods were these. In a later analysis, 70 million to 95 million unique TCR beta chains were counted across the roughly 670 repertoires, and roughly 10 million of these chains were shared by at least two donors. Raw reads were error-corrected and collapsed into unique sequences by a nearest-neighbor algorithm in which closely related sequences were merged to remove PCR and sequencing errors. Alignment of CDR3 sequences to IMGT reference sequences was used to assign V, D and J gene segments. For a sequence to be retained, at least a six-nucleotide match to both a V gene segment and a J gene segment was required. Rearrangements were classified as productive when the CDR3 lacked stop codons and remained in frame with V and J, and all other rearrangements were classified as non-productive. Following IMGT convention, CDR3 was defined as the stretch from the second conserved V-encoded cysteine to the conserved J-encoded phenylalanine. The earlier analysis of fewer than 700 of the donors excluded sequences that lacked an unambiguous match to a single V gene segment. An earlier analysis of about 590 of the donors classified V segments as functional when productive rearrangements were above 56.7% and as segregating when the standard deviation between donors was above 5%. A statistical classification framework was built to diagnose cytomegalovirus status from the catalog of TCR beta chain sequences. V and J gene assignment, in a later analysis, came from comparing TCR nucleotide sequences with IMGT/GENE-DB human TR gene sequences. In a later analysis, CDR3 sequences and most-parsimonious VDJ recombination scenarios were assigned using the TCRdist pipeline. A later analysis defined each TCR beta chain by its CDR3 amino acid sequence plus V-gene family, and excluded reads lacking a unique V-gene family. As a way to deal with suspected cross-contamination and a sequencing artifact, a later analysis dropped 500 to 700 nucleotide sequences that were highly shared and had low generation probability. In a later analysis, a clonal expansion index for each public chain was calculated from normalized within-repertoire ranks of inferred template counts. In a later analysis, generation probabilities were computed using a VDJ recombination model fitted to out-of-frame rearrangements, and the results were checked against IGoR. Hypergeometric tests were used in a later analysis to score TCR-TCR, TCR-HLA and TCR-CMV co-occurrence, with a repertoire-size bias correction applied to the TCR pairs. In a later analysis, false discovery rates were estimated by permuting HLA or CMV assignments 20 times. In a later analysis, co-occurring TCRs were grouped with DBSCAN, and TCRdist sequence similarity was added when clustering was performed within HLA-allele-positive subsets. Repertoires with fewer than 30,000 or more than 120,000 public chains were left out of co-occurrence clustering, as were five repertoires with anomalous nucleotide sharing. TCRdb obtained this table from immuneACCESS and retained in-frame rearrangements with V and J assigned. These tables miss some clones; where compared with another copy, unresolved V genes account for less than half of the shortfall, and the remainder is unexplained. The D gene and trimming were derived from the DNA, and the V and J assignments and clone size from that table. This sample holds approximately 170,000 clones; 70% to 80% were observed only once. The top ten hold around 1.5% of the sample.

Note on this clone: There is no known antigen for this receptor. No qualities accompany the bases; no much larger clone lies one base away.

The cohort comprised around 700 healthy bone marrow donors. Cohort members were all nominally healthy when sampled, although unrecorded immune exposures were likely present. The donor was CMV seronegative and was included in the group of about 400 seronegative cohort members. Every donor gave a peripheral blood sample, and the peripheral blood mononuclear cells from that sample were used for TCR beta sequencing. Genomic DNA extraction from the blood cell samples was performed with the Qiagen DNeasy Blood Extraction Kit. The CDR3 sequence holds 14 residues, the cysteine and phenylalanine included. Left in the record is the CDR3 DNA by itself, 42 bases read in frame from the first base. CDR1 SGHRS and CDR2 YFSETQ are derived from the germline V gene. The germline V and J ends show losses of 6 bases and 3 bases respectively, and no gene match explains 4 bases of the junction.

The clonotype was recovered from a man in his forties in good health and CMV-seronegative. Sample: PBMCs. The rearrangement combines TRBV5-1 with TRBJ2-1; 9 central nucleotides agree with TRBD1. The CDR3 protein is CASTSGQGYNEQFF. The DNA sequence follows: TGCGCCAGCACCTCGGGACAGGGCTACAATGAGCAGTTCTTC.